This T cell receptor beta chain was recovered during a study of blood T cell repertoires in COVID-19 (dated by TCRdb to 2020 to 2022). The study in broad terms: The collaborator samples originated in the United States, Italy and Spain and spanned the acute and convalescent phases of COVID-19. The prospective study material was composed of cDNA or gDNA derived from T cells, B-cell-depleted T cells, or PBMCs. Deeply sampled blood TCRbeta repertoires from subjects exposed to, actively infected with, or recovered from COVID-19 were included in the dataset. The repertoires were made available in a free public database intended to serve as a resource for research on the immune response to SARS-CoV-2. Samples came from the ongoing ImmuneRACE study (first 160 participants) plus 1,254 subjects from 6 global collaborators. Sample metadata almost always included a de-identified subject ID, COVID-19 status, age in years and sex. Where HLA class I and class II types were available, the types were taken from metadata supplied by the sample provider, not from assay-based typing. Study-wide conclusions, independent of this receptor: How much clinical and demographic metadata was included differed by source and by participant, and the metadata was provided uncurated.

Trimming removed 4 bases from V and 8 bases from J; the gene matches leave 14 bases unexplained. The CDR3 contains 15 residues, cysteine and phenylalanine counted. Solely the CDR3 DNA is kept, with 45 bases framed from the first base. Per the germline V gene, SGDLS is the CDR1 and YYNGEE is the CDR2. The immunoSEQ Assay, a bias-controlled multiplex PCR, was used to amplify TCRbeta CDR3 regions from genomic DNA. In the authors' own workflow: Within the assay, amplification of reference gene primers was used to estimate how many nucleated cells each sample contained. To quantify the absolute abundance of each unique TCRbeta CDR3 rearrangement, sequence reads were collapsed and filtered. For each sample, productive Simpson clonality was calculated by taking the square root of Simpson's diversity index across productive rearrangements. TCRdb obtained this table from immuneACCESS and retained in-frame rearrangements with V and J assigned. These tables miss some clones; where compared with another copy, unresolved V genes account for less than half of the shortfall, and the remainder is unexplained. V and J calls and clone size are as listed in that table; D and trimming were resolved from the DNA. Within this sample are 100,000 to 150,000 clones, with around four fifths of them counted one time only. The top ten constitute approximately 5.7% of the sample.

Points on this clone: Its cognate antigen has yet to be identified. Qualities for individual bases were not recorded, and no much larger clone is one base off.

Collaborating institutions collected whole blood in K2EDTA tubes following their own protocols. Collaborator samples were shipped for TCRbeta analysis as frozen whole blood, isolated PBMCs, or DNA extracted from either sample type. The clonotype comes from a man aged 60-69 years with acute or convalescent COVID-19. Sequences were obtained from peripheral blood. The chain couples TRBV9 to TRBJ1-2; TRBD1 fits 7 bases in the junction. The CDR3 region: CASSPRDRPKRGYTF. The DNA sequence reads TGTGCCAGCAGCCCGCGGGACAGACCAAAGCGGGGCTACACCTTC.